The 9 T cell receptor beta chains presented below share a single source sample, sequenced in a study of shared T cell receptors in the human thymus. Generated by immunoSEQ multiplex PCR, the TCRdb table keeps only in-frame clones and is missing some. The sample has 500,000 to 750,000 clones; roughly 88% are singletons. This same sample was also part of a study on human thymus T cells.

Input material: thymocytes. These receptors were collected from a boy younger than two with a congenital heart defect.

The chain uses TRBV13 and TRBJ2-1; possibly TRBD2 for D (6 bases). The CDR3 consists of 15 residues. Per germline, CDR1 PRHDT and CDR2 FYEKMQ (reference sequence). The ends were cut back, 3 bases at V and 3 bases at J, with 12 bases in the middle. The CDR3 DNA sequence: TGTGCCAGCAGCTTCCGGGAGTTGAGCTACAATGAGCAGTTCTTC. Amino acids: CASSFRELSYNEQFF.

The V gene is TRBV6-5, the J gene TRBJ1-5; possibly TRBD1 for D (6 bases). The CDR3 has 16 amino acids. Trimming stripped 0 bases from V and 4 bases from J, with 13 bases between. The germline CDR1 and CDR2 sequences are MNHEY and SVGAGI. The CDR3 region is CASSYSGDRSNQPQHF. As DNA, the CDR3 is TGTGCCAGCAGTTACTCGGGTGACAGGAGTAATCAGCCCCAGCATTTT.

This clone has only a few counts. The rearrangement links TRBV25-1 to TRBJ2-7, with D possibly TRBD2 on 6 matching bases. CDR3 length: 15 residues. V shed 6 bases and J shed 5 bases, with 20 bases lying between them. Germline loops: CDR1 MGHDK, CDR2 SYGVNS. The CDR3 protein is CASRGTGVEWHEQYF. DNA for the CDR3: TGTGCCAGCAGGGGGACTGGGGTAGAATGGCACGAGCAGTACTTC.

This clone was detected once. The chain is built from TRBV6-1 and TRBJ2-7, with TRBD2 matching 8 bases. This CDR3 spans 17 amino acids. Germline loops: CDR1 MNHNS, CDR2 SASEGT. Trimming took 2 bases from V and 3 from J; bases not matched to a gene: 12. The CDR3 region is CASSENGRGAGNYEQYF. The CDR3 region has the DNA TGTGCCAGCAGTGAAAACGGGAGGGGGGCAGGGAACTACGAGCAGTACTTC.

V usage is TRBV30 and J usage is TRBJ2-3; 9 bases match TRBD2. After removal of 0 bases from V and 3 bases from J, the junction contained 10 bases not matched to a gene. Germline V gene lookup returns CDR1 GTSNPN and CDR2 SVGIG (reference sequence). This CDR3 has 17 amino acids. DNA for the CDR3: TGTGCCTGGAGTGTACAAGGGACTAGCCCTCGAACAGATACGCAGTATTTT. Its protein is CAWSVQGTSPRTDTQYF.

The V gene is TRBV4-3, the J gene TRBJ1-3; unclear D gene. V dropped 4 bases and J dropped 0 bases, with 13 bases sitting between them. The CDR3 is 16 residues long. Per germline, CDR1 LGHNA and CDR2 YSLEER. As DNA, the CDR3 is TGCGCCAGCAGCCCCGGACTCCCGAGCTCTGGAAACACCATATATTTT. Translation gives CASSPGLPSSGNTIYF.

The genes are TRBV6-5 and TRBJ1-2; no clear D. This CDR3 region has 16 residues. V was cut by 2 bases and J by 0 bases, with 13 bases left in between. Germline CDR1 reads MNHEY; CDR2 reads SVGAGI. The chain's CDR3 is CASSYLRRGTNYGYTF. The CDR3 DNA is TGTGCCAGCAGTTACCTTCGGAGAGGTACTAACTATGGCTACACCTTC.

The rearrangement joins TRBV25-1 to TRBJ2-3, with 9 bases matching TRBD1. Germline loops: CDR1 MGHDK, CDR2 SYGVNS. Trimming removed 10 bases from V and 3 bases from J; junction bases left unmatched: 11. This CDR3 has 15 residues. DNA for the CDR3: TGTGCCACCCTCACAGGGGGCGAGAGGACAGATACGCAGTATTTT. Its translation: CATLTGGERTDTQYF.

This clone came up a few times. This rearrangement joins TRBV25-1 to TRBJ2-7; 9 bases are shared with TRBD1. The CDR3 length is 15 residues. Germline trimming cut 1 base from V and 4 bases from J; bases unmatched to any gene: 5. From germline, CDR1 is MGHDK and CDR2 SYGVNS. As DNA, the CDR3 is TGTGCCAGCAGTGAATGGGGACAGGGAGGGTACGAGCAGTACTTC. Translation: CASSEWGQGGYEQYF.